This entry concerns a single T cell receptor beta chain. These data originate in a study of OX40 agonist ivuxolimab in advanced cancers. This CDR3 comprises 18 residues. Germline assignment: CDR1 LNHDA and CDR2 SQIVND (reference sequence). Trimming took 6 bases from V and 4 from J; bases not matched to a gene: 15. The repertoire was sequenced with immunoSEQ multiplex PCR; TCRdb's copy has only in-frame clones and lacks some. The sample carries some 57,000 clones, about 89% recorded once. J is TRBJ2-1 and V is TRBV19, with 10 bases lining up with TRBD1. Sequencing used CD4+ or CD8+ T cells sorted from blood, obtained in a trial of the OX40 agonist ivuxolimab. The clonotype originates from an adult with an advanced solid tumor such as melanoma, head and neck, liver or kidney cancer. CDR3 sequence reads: CASRTSDRGLSIYNEQFF. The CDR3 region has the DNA TGTGCCAGTAGAACTTCGGACAGGGGGTTAAGTATATACAATGAGCAGTTCTTC.